The 2 T cell receptor beta chains below were found in one sample sequenced in a study of shared clonotypes between healthy human individuals. The method was immunoSEQ multiplex PCR; TCRdb's version includes in-frame clones alone and lacks a portion of them. This sample carries around 1,900,000 clones, approximately 92% of them seen once, and the ten largest clones take around 1.7%. CD45RO negativity and positive selection for CCR7 defined naive CD8 cells, a population that excluded terminally differentiated effector memory CD45RA+ cells. Sequencing was carried out using naive CD8+ T cells from PBMCs. The source is a man younger than 35 in good health. Some clones in this sample may be carry-over from other donors' samples.

The chain couples TRBV11-2 to TRBJ1-1; D call uncertain. The CDR3 loop spans 14 amino acids. From germline, CDR1 is SGHAT and CDR2 FQNNGV. The germline V and J ends were trimmed by 3 bases and 2 bases, with 10 bases remaining between them. CDR3 nucleotides: TGTGCCAGCAGCTTGACACGCTCTAACACTGAAGCTTTCTTT. It specifies CASSLTRSNTEAFF.

CDR3 in DNA: TGTGCCACCAACACGCCGGGACAGGGAGGCACTGAAGCTTTCTTT. It specifies CATNTPGQGGTEAFF. The rearrangement links TRBV15 to TRBJ1-1; 9 nucleotides align to TRBD1. The CDR3 covers 15 residues. Trimming at V came to 7 bases and at J to 4 bases, leaving 10 bases not matched to a gene. The germline gives CDR1 LNHNV, CDR2 YYDKDF (reference sequence).